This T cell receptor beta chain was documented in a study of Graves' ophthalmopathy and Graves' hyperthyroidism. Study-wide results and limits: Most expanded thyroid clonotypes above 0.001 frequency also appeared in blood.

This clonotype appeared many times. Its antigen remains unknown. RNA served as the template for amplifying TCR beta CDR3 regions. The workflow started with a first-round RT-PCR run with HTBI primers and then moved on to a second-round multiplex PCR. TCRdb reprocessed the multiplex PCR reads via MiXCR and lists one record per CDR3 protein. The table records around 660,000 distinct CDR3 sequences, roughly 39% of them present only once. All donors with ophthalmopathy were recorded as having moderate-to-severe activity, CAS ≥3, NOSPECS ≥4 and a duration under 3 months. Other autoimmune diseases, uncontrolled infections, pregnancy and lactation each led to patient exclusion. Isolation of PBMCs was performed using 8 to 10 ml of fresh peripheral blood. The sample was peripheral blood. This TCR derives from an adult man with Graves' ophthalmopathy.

Here the CDR3 reads CSARVQNAYEQYF. The CDR3 bases are TGCAGTGCTAGAGTGCAAAATGCCTACGAGCAGTACTTC. The V gene is TRBV20-1, the J gene TRBJ2-7, with D uncertain. Trimming stripped 1 base from V and 2 bases from J, with 9 bases between. Germline CDR1 DFQATT, CDR2 SNEGSKA (reference sequence). CDR3 size: 13 residues.